The 6 T cell receptor beta chains given below trace back to one sample, sequenced in a study of T cells in Graves' hyperthyroidism and ophthalmopathy. Amplified regions were TCR beta CDR3 sequences from RNA transcripts. A first-round RT-PCR of the TCR CDR3 used the HTBI primer set. TCRdb reprocessed the multiplex PCR reads via MiXCR and lists one record per CDR3 protein. Of 550,000 to 800,000 distinct CDR3 sequences in the sample, over 15% are singletons; the top ten hold approximately 8%. Sequenced sample: blood. The receptor source for this set is a young man with Graves' hyperthyroidism.

The rearrangement uses TRBV19 and TRBJ1-1, with D perhaps TRBD1 (5 bases). The CDR3 runs 14 residues. Germline CDR1 LNHDA, CDR2 SQIVND (reference sequence). Trimming stripped 3 bases from V and 5 bases from J, with 13 bases between. The CDR3 sequence: CASSIMRGKTEAFF. In DNA form, the CDR3 reads TGTGCCAGTAGTATTATGAGGGGTAAAACTGAAGCTTTCTTT.

The rearrangement uses TRBV28 and TRBJ2-7; D is ambiguous. Germline V gene lookup returns CDR1 MDHEN and CDR2 SYDVKM. There are 12 residues in the CDR3. The V end lost 1 base, the J end lost 5 bases, and 6 bases lay between the germline ends. The CDR3 reads CASSLYRDEQYF. CDR3 sequence (DNA): TGTGCCAGCAGTTTATACCGGGACGAGCAGTACTTC.

The chain is built from TRBV9 and TRBJ1-2; D remains ambiguous. V was shortened by 0 bases and J by 8 bases, with 11 bases between the two germline ends. The CDR3 contains 13 residues. Germline CDR1 reads SGDLS; CDR2 reads YYNGEE. In DNA form, the CDR3 reads TGTGCCAGCAGCGTAGGCCTGCCTGGAGGCTACACCTTC. This encodes CASSVGLPGGYTF.

There are a few counts of this clonotype. This chain connects TRBV19 to TRBJ1-1; possible D gene TRBD1, 5 bases. The germline V and J ends were trimmed by 1 base and 1 base, with 16 bases remaining between them. Germline values: CDR1 LNHDA, CDR2 SQIVND (reference sequence). The CDR3 consists of 17 residues. The DNA for the CDR3 is TGTGCCAGTAGTATAGGGACGTTGGAGGGGTCGAACACTGAAGCTTTCTTT. This codes for CASSIGTLEGSNTEAFF.

On this clonotype itself: With a much larger clone just one base away, this may be a read error. This sequence joins TRBV28 and TRBJ2-1, with D possibly being TRBD1 or TRBD2 (5 bases each). The CDR3 has 15 amino acids. Germline V gives CDR1 MDHEN, CDR2 SYDVKM. The V gene lost 4 bases and the J gene lost 7 bases, with 17 bases spanning the gap. CDR3 sequence reads: CASSSRPHGTNEQFF. CDR3 DNA: TGTGCCAGCAGTTCAAGACCCCACGGGACGAATGAGCAGTTCTTC.

Only a few counts were recorded for this clonotype. This chain joins TRBV13 and TRBJ2-1; the D is unclear. The germline V and J ends were trimmed by 3 bases and 6 bases, with 9 bases remaining between them. Germline CDR1 is PRHDT and CDR2 is FYEKMQ (reference sequence). This CDR3 is 13 amino acids long. CDR3: CASSFTRVNEQFF. The CDR3 coding sequence is TGTGCCAGCAGCTTTACCCGGGTCAATGAGCAGTTCTTC.